One T cell receptor (beta chain) is described in this entry. The target of this receptor is not known. No base qualities exist here, and no much larger clone lies one base off it. TCR beta CDR3 regions were sequenced from DNA using the immunoSEQ Assay. As for how the authors treated the data: To compute T cell density, TCR beta template counts were normalized to usable DNA, which was estimated by amplifying housekeeping genes. Using the preseqR package, richness was estimated by extrapolating to 120,000 templates for tissue samples and 400,000 templates for PBMC samples. Clonality was taken to be one minus Pielou's evenness. Tissue-enriched TCRs were identified through differential abundance testing performed on productive amino-acid clonotypes, with a minimum total count of 5 and an alpha of 0.1. The Jaccard Index and the Morisita Overlap Index were used to measure repertoire overlap between compartments. GLIPH grouped TCR beta CDR3s together with public tetramer-defined viral CDR3s, and a viral motif had to include at least three viral sequences and show V-gene enrichment. TCRdb limited this immuneACCESS table to in-frame rearrangements with V and J called. A share of clones is missing; checked studies link under half to unresolved V genes, and the rest is unexplained. V and J calls and clone size come straight from that table; D and trimming were deduced from the DNA. A total of roughly 20,000 clones appear in this sample, around 90% of them only once. Jointly, the top ten make up about 14% of the sample.

From the cysteine up to the phenylalanine, the CDR3 has a length of 16 residues. CDR3 DNA is the only sequence kept; it has 48 bases, read in frame from the first base. V loses 1 base of germline sequence and J loses 0 bases, and the interval between the two ends is 12 bases. The germline V gene yields SGHTA for CDR1 and FQGNSA for CDR2. The data were obtained in a study of T cells in localized non-small cell lung cancer (dated by TCRdb to 2018 to 2020). About the investigation overall: T cell repertoires of 236 early-stage NSCLC patients were analyzed, with tumors being compared against uninvolved tumor-adjacent lungs. The cohort was made up of a few hundred treatment-naive NSCLC patients whose localized lung tumors had been resected. The mean age of the NSCLC patients was less than 70 years, with fewer than 150 men and around 100 women. Overall results and qualifications from the work: Of the top 100 tumor clones, a median of roughly 53 were detected in paired uninvolved adjacent lung; 28 were also among that lung's top 100. Uninvolved tumor-adjacent lung showed the highest T cell clonality, higher than tumor, which suggests more focused antigenic responses in the uninvolved tumor-adjacent lung. Because multi-region tumor sequencing was not done, intratumor heterogeneity could not be ruled out. Because of the exploratory design, TCR variables were selected using unadjusted p-values without false-discovery rate correction. Longer overall survival was associated with higher blood T cell density, whereas shorter survival was associated with higher adjacent-lung clonality.

At diagnosis, peripheral blood, uninvolved tumor-adjacent lung and tumor were collected and were preserved as a mix of fresh-frozen and FFPE material. For TCR repertoire profiling, blood samples were analyzed in the form of peripheral blood mononuclear cells. The starting material was peripheral blood, obtained before any cancer treatment. The chain links TRBV7-2 with TRBJ2-5, with no reliable assignment of the D segment. The source of this sequence is an older male donor with stage I lung adenocarcinoma. The sequence in DNA is TGTGCCAGCAGCTTAGAACTGGCTAACTACCAAGAGACCCAGTACTTC. Translated, this is CASSLELANYQETQYF.